The present TCR beta chain was sequenced within a study of T cell changes during pregnancy in multiple sclerosis. Some clones are missing from TCRdb's copy, which holds only in-frame ones; the method was immunoSEQ multiplex PCR. This table holds about 120,000 clones, approximately 94% found once. V was shortened by 6 bases and J by 4 bases, with 16 bases between the two germline ends. Per germline, CDR1 SNHLY and CDR2 FYNNEI. The CDR3 has 15 amino acids. The rearrangement joins TRBV2 to TRBJ1-5; a weak D match, TRBD1 (6 bases). Sequences were derived from peripheral blood, sampled before pregnancy. The sequence came from a female donor with multiple sclerosis, enrolled in a pregnancy study. CDR3 DNA: TGTGCCAGCAGAGACCGGGGGGCTAGTAATCAGCCCCAGCATTTT. It specifies CASRDRGASNQPQHF.